These 18 T cell receptor beta chains were all obtained from the same sample, sequenced in a study of resident and recirculating memory T cells in vitiligo. The protocol was immunoSEQ multiplex PCR, while the TCRdb copy is restricted to in-frame clones and leaves out a portion. Found here are 40,000 to 45,000 clones, roughly 91% of them singletons; the top ten hold 4.5%. Sequencing input: blood. The receptors stem from a male donor with vitiligo.

This chain uses TRBV30 with TRBJ2-7; TRBD2 matches at 10 bases. J gave up 3 bases and V 0 bases, and 14 bases lay outside the gene matches. The V gene's germline CDR1 is GTSNPN and CDR2 SVGIG (reference sequence). The CDR3 has 18 amino acids. The CDR3 DNA is TGTGCCTGGAGTGTGCCAGTCTGGACTAGCGGAGCCTACTACGAGCAGTACTTC. Protein: CAWSVPVWTSGAYYEQYF.

The CDR3 here is CATSRKQGAVTQPQHF. The CDR3 region has the DNA TGTGCCACCAGCAGAAAACAGGGGGCTGTGACTCAGCCCCAGCATTTT. This chain uses TRBV15 with TRBJ1-5; 9 bases match TRBD1. CDR3 length: 16 residues. Germline lookup yields CDR1 LNHNV and CDR2 YYDKDF (reference sequence). The trim removed 2 bases at V and 6 bases at J, leaving 8 bases unmatched.

This chain uses TRBV2 with TRBJ2-3; 11 bases fit TRBD2. Germline CDR1 and CDR2: SNHLY and FYNNEI. Trimming at V came to 8 bases and at J to 12 bases, leaving 13 bases not matched to a gene. The CDR3 totals 14 residues. The CDR3 DNA reads TGTGCCAGCCTCCTAGCGGGGGGCCCGATCTCTCAGTATTTT. Its protein is CASLLAGGPISQYF.

The V call is TRBV7-2, the J call TRBJ1-1; D gene uncertain. The V gene lost 3 bases and the J gene lost 1 base, with 6 bases spanning the gap. Germline assignment: CDR1 SGHTA and CDR2 FQGNSA. The CDR3 runs to 13 residues. Written as DNA, the CDR3 is TGTGCCAGCAGCTTGGGCAGGAACACTGAAGCTTTCTTT. Translated, it gives CASSLGRNTEAFF.

This rearrangement joins TRBV7-3 to TRBJ1-2; D perhaps matches TRBD1 (6 bases). The germline CDR1 and CDR2 sequences are SGHTA and FQGTGA. This CDR3 is 15 amino acids long. Trimming took off 1 base at V and 4 bases at J, with 13 bases between the two ends. CDR3 sequence (DNA): TGTGCCAGCAGCTTAATGGGGGGGCTGGCCTATGGCTACACCTTC. Translation gives CASSLMGGLAYGYTF.

The gene calls are TRBV11-1 and TRBJ2-3; 8 bases are a match to TRBD1. CDR3 length: 15 residues. V lost 4 bases and J lost 4; bases outside the gene matches: 7. CDR1 and CDR2 from the germline V gene are SGHAT and FQDESV (reference sequence). This chain's CDR3 is CASSSHRGEADTQYF. For the CDR3, the DNA is TGTGCCAGCAGCTCGCACAGGGGGGAGGCAGATACGCAGTATTTT.

V and J are TRBV7-8 and TRBJ2-3; 9 bases fit TRBD2. The CDR3 is 17 residues long. V lost 1 base and J lost 1; bases outside the gene matches: 6. The germline gives CDR1 SGHVS, CDR2 FQNEAQ. In DNA, the CDR3 is TGTGCCAGCAGCTTAGGCGTGGCTAGCGGGGGCACAGATACGCAGTATTTT. It encodes CASSLGVASGGTDTQYF.

The rearrangement joins TRBV11-1 to TRBJ2-2; D remains unclear. Looked up from germline, CDR1 is SGHAT and CDR2 is FQDESV (reference sequence). The ends were cut back, 5 bases at V and 5 bases at J, with 9 bases in the middle. The length of the CDR3 is 13 residues. In DNA form, the CDR3 reads TGTGCCAGCAGCCTAAAAGTTACCGGGGAGCTGTTTTTT. Translated: CASSLKVTGELFF.

With respect to this clone: A junction end diverges from the germline sequence, so it may reflect a read error. The chain links TRBV30 to TRBJ1-2; a possible D gene is TRBD1 (5 bases). The CDR3 loop spans 12 amino acids. CDR1 and CDR2 (germline): GTSNPN, SVGIG (reference sequence). The CDR3 spells CAWTDGGLRMAF. The CDR3 DNA is TGTGCCTGGACTGACGGGGGGTTAAGGATGGCCTTC.

J is TRBJ2-7 and V is TRBV2; 11 bases map to TRBD1. The J segment lost 3 bases and the V segment lost 8 bases, leaving 6 bases of the junction unmatched. This CDR3 region has 14 residues. The germline V gene encodes CDR1 SNHLY and CDR2 FYNNEI. CDR3 bases: TGTGCCAGCTCGCCGGGGACAGGGGGCTACGAGCAGTACTTC. It codes for CASSPGTGGYEQYF.

The chain couples TRBV5-1 to TRBJ2-5, with 7 bases lining up with TRBD2. V dropped 4 bases and J dropped 6; count of bases not matched to a gene: 15. CDR1 and CDR2 (germline): SGHRS, YFSETQ. The CDR3 is made up of 16 amino acids. The CDR3 DNA reads as TGCGCCAGCAGCACGGGATCAAGACTAGCCCAGAAGACCCAGTACTTC. Amino acid sequence: CASSTGSRLAQKTQYF.

This chain joins TRBV15 and TRBJ1-6; 10 nucleotides agree with TRBD1. This CDR3 contains 16 residues. V shed 0 bases, J shed 7 bases, and the junction held 3 bases outside the gene matches. Germline V gene data show CDR1 as LNHNV and CDR2 as YYDKDF (reference sequence). The CDR3 DNA reads TGTGCCACCAGCAGAGATTTGGGACAGGGGAATTCACCCCTCCACTTT. Amino acids: CATSRDLGQGNSPLHF.

The chain carries TRBV5-6 and TRBJ2-3; TRBD1 matches 7 bases. Germline V CDR1 and CDR2: SGHDT, YYEEEE. The trim removed 0 bases at V and 2 bases at J, leaving 9 bases unmatched. CDR3 size: 17 residues. The CDR3 DNA is TGTGCCAGCAGCTTGGACGAGGGGGCGCGTTACACAGATACGCAGTATTTT. This translates into CASSLDEGARYTDTQYF. Based on the CDR3 plus reference TRBV5-6 and TRBJ2-3, the full variable domain is DAGVTQSPTHLIKTRGQQVTLRCSPKSGHDTVSWYQQALGQGPQFIFQYYEEEERQRGNFPDRFSGHQFPNYSSELNVNALLLGDSALYLCASSLDEGARYTDTQYFGPGTRLTVL.

The chain links TRBV4-2 to TRBJ1-2; possible D gene TRBD1, 6 bases. The V end was cut by 4 bases, the J end by 4 bases, with 16 bases between. The germline V gene encodes CDR1 LGHNA and CDR2 YNFKEQ. The CDR3 runs 15 residues. CDR3 sequence (DNA): TGTGCCAGCAGCCCAACAGGGATCTTCGGCTATGGCTACACCTTC. Its protein is CASSPTGIFGYGYTF.

The chain carries TRBV7-3 and TRBJ2-7; a possible D gene is TRBD1 (6 bases). In germline, CDR1 is SGHTA, CDR2 FQGTGA. CDR3 size: 14 residues. Trimming cost V 4 bases and J 6 bases, with 16 bases left between them. CDR3 region: CASSSQTGSGEQYF. In DNA form, the CDR3 reads TGTGCCAGCAGCTCCCAAACAGGGAGCGGCGAGCAGTACTTC.

The chain has TRBV5-8 and TRBJ2-1; D not certain. The CDR3 loop spans 15 amino acids. V shed 0 bases and J shed 2 bases, with 9 bases lying between them. Germline loops: CDR1 SGHTS, CDR2 YDEGEE. The CDR3 nucleotides are TGTGCCAGCAGCTTGGAGCAGGTAGCCTACAATGAGCAGTTCTTC. Amino acids: CASSLEQVAYNEQFF.

This chain links TRBV6-5 with TRBJ2-3, with D perhaps TRBD2 (6 bases). Per the germline V gene, CDR1 is MNHEY and CDR2 is SVGAGI. The CDR3 runs 15 residues. Trimming took off 2 bases at V and 3 bases at J, with 12 bases between the two ends. CDR3 bases: TGTGCCAGCAGTTACGATCTGGGAGGTACAGATACGCAGTATTTT. It translates to CASSYDLGGTDTQYF.

This rearrangement joins TRBV15 to TRBJ1-5; TRBD1 is a possible D gene (6 bases). Trimming shortened V by 5 bases and J by 4 bases, and 12 bases separated the two germline ends. This CDR3 has 14 residues. CDR1 LNHNV and CDR2 YYDKDF come from the germline V gene (reference sequence). The DNA for the CDR3 is TGTGCCACCAGCTGGACAGCCCAGAATCAGCCCCAGCATTTT. Its translation is CATSWTAQNQPQHF.